What follows are 6 T cell receptor beta chains derived from one specimen sequenced in a study of blood T cell repertoires in COVID-19 (TCRdb year 2020). Library preparation used the immunoSEQ multiplex PCR assay. TCRdb's version of the immuneACCESS table is confined to in-frame rearrangements and falls short of the full clone set. An unresolved V gene accounts for under half of the shortfall where checked; the remainder is of unknown origin. Recorded for this sample are roughly 250,000 clones; 85% of them occurred a single time. The top ten clonotypes cover 0.85% to 1% of the sample. Sequenced sample: peripheral blood. These receptors were obtained from a man aged 35 to 55 with acute or convalescent COVID-19.

The genes are TRBV15 and TRBJ1-5; 7 bases map to TRBD1. The CDR3 contains 13 residues. The V segment lost 2 bases and the J segment 10 bases; nucleotides outside the gene matches: 5. The germline V gene encodes CDR1 LNHNV and CDR2 YYDKDF (reference sequence). CDR3 nucleotide sequence: TGTGCCACCAGCAGACTGGGACAGTCCCCCCAGCATTTT. This codes for CATSRLGQSPQHF.

The chain combines TRBV6-5 with TRBJ1-6, with a weak D call TRBD1 (5 bases). CDR3 length: 15 amino acids. V gave up 6 bases and J gave up 7 bases, with 16 bases separating them. CDR1 is MNHEY and CDR2 is SVGAGI in the germline V gene. CDR3 DNA: TGTGCCAGCAGCACATCAGGGCGAGGCAATTCACCCCTCCACTTT. It translates to CASSTSGRGNSPLHF.

This clone was found once. The chain is built from TRBV2 and TRBJ1-1; 10 bases fit TRBD1. Trimming cost V 3 bases and J 3 bases; bases outside gene matches: 7. This CDR3 spans 16 amino acids. The germline CDR1 and CDR2 sequences are SNHLY and FYNNEI. The CDR3 is CASSDSRDRGDTEAFF. CDR3 coding DNA: TGTGCCAGCAGTGACAGCCGGGACAGGGGTGACACTGAAGCTTTCTTT.

This CDR3 reads CASSPSQGTDGYTF. CDR3 bases: TGCGCCAGCAGCCCCTCTCAGGGGACGGATGGCTACACCTTC. This sequence joins TRBV5-1 and TRBJ1-2, with D maybe TRBD1 (6 bases). The CDR3 extends over 14 amino acids. Trimming cost V 4 bases and J 6 bases, with 16 bases left between them. Germline V lookup: CDR1 SGHRS, CDR2 YFSETQ.

This chain uses TRBV27 with TRBJ1-2; 7 nucleotides agree with TRBD1. The junction had 11 bases not matched to a gene; V was cut back by 4 bases and J by 3 bases. The length of the CDR3 is 16 residues. The V gene's germline CDR1 is MNHEY and CDR2 SMNVEV (reference sequence). The CDR3 reads CASSSGTALGDYGYTF. The CDR3 bases are TGTGCCAGCAGTTCCGGGACAGCCTTAGGTGACTATGGCTACACCTTC.

A few counts support this clone. The gene calls are TRBV18 and TRBJ1-4; D possibly corresponds to TRBD1 (5 bases). Germline-derived CDR1 and CDR2 are KGHSH and LQKENI. Trimming removed 2 bases at V and 8 bases at J, with 15 bases between. The CDR3 contains 15 residues. The CDR3 protein is CASSPAQGPGEKLFF. The CDR3, as DNA: TGTGCCAGCTCACCAGCGCAGGGCCCAGGGGAAAAACTGTTTTTT.